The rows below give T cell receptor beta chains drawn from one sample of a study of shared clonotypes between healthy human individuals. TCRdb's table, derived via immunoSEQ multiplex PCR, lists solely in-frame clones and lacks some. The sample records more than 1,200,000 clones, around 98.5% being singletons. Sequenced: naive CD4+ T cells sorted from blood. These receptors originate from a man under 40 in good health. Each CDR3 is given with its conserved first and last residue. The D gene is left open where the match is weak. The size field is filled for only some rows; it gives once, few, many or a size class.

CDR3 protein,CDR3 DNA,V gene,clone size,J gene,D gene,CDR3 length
CASSRVGWESYEQYF,TGTGCCAGCAGCCGCGTTGGGTGGGAGTCCTACGAGCAGTACTTC,TRBV7-3,-,TRBJ2-7,-,15
CASSLKRETQYF,TGTGCCAGCTCTCTAAAGCGAGAGACCCAGTACTTC,TRBV18,-,TRBJ2-5,-,12
CASSPGQGGNQPQHF,TGTGCCAGCAGCCCTGGACAGGGCGGTAATCAGCCCCAGCATTTT,TRBV11-2,-,TRBJ1-5,TRBD1,15
CASLNAGTDRLGSAEAFF,TGTGCCAGTTTGAACGCCGGGACAGATAGATTAGGGAGCGCTGAAGCTTTCTTT,TRBV19,-,TRBJ1-1,TRBD1,18
CASSFPREGRNTQYF,TGTGCCAGCAGCTTCCCTCGGGAAGGAAGGAATACGCAGTATTTT,TRBV11-2,-,TRBJ2-3,-,15
CASSPKSDRGGNQPQHF,TGTGCCAGCAGCCCAAAGTCCGACAGGGGGGGCAATCAGCCCCAGCATTTT,TRBV5-4,-,TRBJ1-5,TRBD1,17
CASGLVIDVHNEQFF,TGTGCTAGTGGTTTGGTAATAGACGTACACAATGAGCAGTTCTTC,TRBV12-5,-,TRBJ2-1,-,15
CASSRKAYGNRSSYEQYF,TGTGCCAGCAGTCGAAAGGCCTATGGGAATAGGAGCTCCTACGAGCAGTACTTC,TRBV7-8,-,TRBJ2-7,-,18
CASSLDVTGELFF,TGCGCCAGCAGCTTGGATGTCACCGGGGAGCTGTTTTTT,TRBV5-1,-,TRBJ2-2,-,13
CASSVVAGETEAFF,TGTGCCAGCAGCGTAGTGGCAGGGGAGACTGAAGCTTTCTTT,TRBV9,-,TRBJ1-1,-,14
CASSSPGLASLSSYNEQFF,TGTGCCAGCAGCTCCCCGGGACTAGCGTCCCTTAGCTCCTACAATGAGCAGTTCTTC,TRBV7-3,-,TRBJ2-1,TRBD2,19
CAAKGSYEQYF,TGTGCCGCAAAGGGCAGTTACGAGCAGTACTTC,TRBV30,-,TRBJ2-7,-,11
CASSLLEGEQYF,TGTGCCAGCAGCCTTCTAGAGGGCGAGCAGTACTTC,TRBV5-4,once,TRBJ2-7,-,12
CASSSMREGGEQYF,TGTGCCAGCAGCTCTATGCGGGAGGGCGGGGAGCAGTACTTC,TRBV7-2,-,TRBJ2-7,TRBD2,14
CASLSVQGYNEQFF,TGTGCCAGCCTTTCTGTTCAGGGGTACAATGAGCAGTTCTTC,TRBV25-1,-,TRBJ2-1,-,14
CASSPIGTGIDSEAFF,TGTGCCAGCAGCCCGATAGGGACAGGGATTGACTCTGAAGCTTTCTTT,TRBV7-9,-,TRBJ1-1,TRBD1,16
CASSSVGSLSYEQYF,TGTGCCAGCAGCTCCGTGGGGTCCCTCTCCTACGAGCAGTACTTC,TRBV7-2,-,TRBJ2-7,-,15
CASKVYVTGNTGELFF,TGTGCCAGTAAGGTTTATGTAACAGGGAACACCGGGGAGCTGTTTTTT,TRBV19,-,TRBJ2-2,-,16
CASSFRTSGAYNEQFF,TGTGCCAGCAGCTTCCGGACTAGCGGAGCCTACAATGAGCAGTTCTTC,TRBV7-8,once,TRBJ2-1,TRBD2,16
CASRGTSGSPGRELFF,TGTGCCAGCAGAGGGACTAGCGGGAGTCCTGGACGGGAGCTGTTTTTT,TRBV6-6,once,TRBJ2-2,TRBD2,16
CASSPLSSAVYEQYF,TGTGCCAGCTCACCTCTATCTAGCGCAGTCTACGAGCAGTACTTC,TRBV18,once,TRBJ2-7,-,15
CASSQVNNEQFF,TGTGCCAGCAGCCAAGTAAACAATGAGCAGTTCTTC,TRBV4-2,-,TRBJ2-1,-,12
CASSRGPLGGTSYNEQFF,TGCGCCAGCAGCCGTGGTCCCCTTGGCGGGACGTCCTACAATGAGCAGTTCTTC,TRBV5-1,once,TRBJ2-1,-,18
CASSSRLAGADTQYF,TGTGCCAGCAGCTCCCGACTAGCGGGTGCAGATACGCAGTATTTT,TRBV5-4,-,TRBJ2-3,TRBD2,15
CASSFQGRNTEAFF,TGTGCCAGCAGTTTCCAGGGGCGGAACACTGAAGCTTTCTTT,TRBV5-4,-,TRBJ1-1,-,14
CASSRGASDYGYTF,TGCGCCAGCAGCCGGGGGGCCTCGGACTATGGCTACACCTTC,TRBV5-1,-,TRBJ1-2,-,14
CASSLAVLPISSTDTQYF,TGTGCCAGCAGCTTAGCGGTTCTTCCAATCTCAAGCACAGATACGCAGTATTTT,TRBV7-2,once,TRBJ2-3,-,18
CASGLVPARYSNQPQHF,TGTGCTAGTGGTTTGGTCCCGGCGAGGTATAGCAATCAGCCCCAGCATTTT,TRBV12-5,-,TRBJ1-5,-,17
CASSEALEQYF,TGTGCCAGCAGTGAAGCCCTCGAGCAGTACTTC,TRBV2,-,TRBJ2-7,-,11
CASSWDLAGGYEQYF,TGTGCCAGCAGCTGGGACTTAGCGGGGGGCTACGAGCAGTACTTC,TRBV11-2,-,TRBJ2-7,TRBD2,15
CASSLGGRAYNEQFF,TGTGCCAGCAGCTTGGGCGGGAGGGCCTACAATGAGCAGTTCTTC,TRBV5-4,-,TRBJ2-1,TRBD2,15
CASSQDISRSNYGYTF,TGTGCCAGCAGCCAAGATATATCCCGATCTAACTATGGCTACACCTTC,TRBV4-2,-,TRBJ1-2,-,16
CASSDSRHPFEQYF,TGTGCCAGCAGTGATTCTAGGCATCCCTTCGAGCAGTACTTC,TRBV6-4,once,TRBJ2-7,-,14
CASSPSTDTYEQYF,TGTGCCAGCAGTCCGTCGACAGATACCTACGAGCAGTACTTC,TRBV28,-,TRBJ2-7,-,14
CASSVMGGETQYF,TGTGCCAGCAGCGTGATGGGGGGTGAGACCCAGTACTTC,TRBV9,-,TRBJ2-5,-,13
CASSLRQGGFATNEKLFF,TGTGCCAGCAGCTTAAGACAGGGAGGATTCGCAACTAATGAAAAACTGTTTTTT,TRBV7-2,-,TRBJ1-4,TRBD1,18
CASSSSGRGIDTQYF,TGTGCCAGCAGCTCTAGCGGGAGAGGAATAGATACGCAGTATTTT,TRBV7-2,-,TRBJ2-3,TRBD2,15
CASSSHLTSGRTYEQYF,TGTGCCAGCAGCTCGCACTTAACTAGCGGGAGGACCTACGAGCAGTACTTC,TRBV7-2,-,TRBJ2-7,TRBD2,17
CASSEDGTLQPQHF,TGTGCCAGCAGTGAAGACGGGACACTCCAGCCCCAGCATTTT,TRBV2,-,TRBJ1-5,-,14
CASSSRTGAFFYEQYF,TGTGCCAGCAGCTCCCGGACAGGGGCCTTTTTTTACGAGCAGTACTTC,TRBV7-9,-,TRBJ2-7,TRBD1,16
CASSPLPTGSQETQYF,TGTGCCAGCAGCCCCTTGCCGACAGGGTCCCAAGAGACCCAGTACTTC,TRBV5-4,-,TRBJ2-5,TRBD1,16
CASSPPTSGSMYF,TGTGCCAGCAGCCCCCCGACTAGCGGGAGTATGTACTTC,TRBV9,-,TRBJ2-7,TRBD2,13
CASSYSGRNTEAFF,TGTGCCAGCAGTTACTCTGGCCGGAACACTGAAGCTTTCTTT,TRBV6-5,-,TRBJ1-1,-,14
CASSVGAGSTDTQYF,TGTGCCAGCAGCGTAGGGGCGGGTTCCACAGATACGCAGTATTTT,TRBV9,-,TRBJ2-3,-,15
CASSVGRMDTGELFF,TGTGCCAGCAGCGTAGGCCGGATGGACACCGGGGAGCTGTTTTTT,TRBV9,-,TRBJ2-2,-,15
CASSEEGSGRVSGANVLTF,TGTGCCAGCAGTGAAGAGGGTAGCGGGAGGGTCTCTGGGGCCAACGTCCTGACTTTC,TRBV2,once,TRBJ2-6,TRBD2,19
CASSGDGETQYF,TGTGCCAGCAGCGGGGACGGAGAGACCCAGTACTTC,TRBV5-6,-,TRBJ2-5,-,12
CASSLLAQPANTGELFF,TGTGCCAGCAGCTTGCTCGCCCAACCAGCGAACACCGGGGAGCTGTTTTTT,TRBV5-6,-,TRBJ2-2,-,17
CASSRGAAGVNTEAFF,TGTGCCAGCAGCCGGGGGGCGGCGGGTGTGAACACTGAAGCTTTCTTT,TRBV5-4,-,TRBJ1-1,-,16
CASSYRRTPLKIYEQYF,TGTGCCAGCAGTTATCGAAGGACACCGCTTAAGATCTACGAGCAGTACTTC,TRBV27,-,TRBJ2-7,-,17
CASSYRQGKTVGQFF,TGTGCCAGCAGTTACCGACAGGGTAAAACAGTGGGGCAGTTCTTC,TRBV6-6,-,TRBJ2-1,TRBD1,15
CASSDVYNEQFF,TGTGCCAGCAGCGACGTGTACAATGAGCAGTTCTTC,TRBV7-9,-,TRBJ2-1,-,12
CAWSGQGDQPQHF,TGTGCCTGGAGTGGACAGGGGGATCAGCCCCAGCATTTT,TRBV30,-,TRBJ1-5,TRBD1,13
CASSAGRPREQFF,TGTGCCAGCAGTGCTGGACGGCCTCGGGAGCAGTTCTTC,TRBV25-1,-,TRBJ2-1,-,13
CASSPRGREGKNIQYF,TGTGCCAGCAGTCCCCGGGGGAGGGAGGGCAAAAACATTCAGTACTTC,TRBV7-2,-,TRBJ2-4,TRBD2,16
CASSSLVQGSQYGYTF,TGTGCCAGCAGCTCGTTGGTCCAGGGGAGTCAGTATGGCTACACCTTC,TRBV5-5,-,TRBJ1-2,-,16
CASSHRWAGELRTEAFF,TGTGCTAGCAGCCACCGTTGGGCAGGAGAATTGAGGACTGAAGCTTTCTTT,TRBV7-7,-,TRBJ1-1,-,17
CASSSGPDTERRADTQYF,TGTGCTAGCAGCAGTGGCCCCGACACCGAAAGGAGGGCAGATACGCAGTATTTT,TRBV7-7,once,TRBJ2-3,-,18
CASSPPTRYQETQYF,TGTGCCAGCTCACCGCCGACTAGGTACCAAGAGACCCAGTACTTC,TRBV18,-,TRBJ2-5,-,15